The clone carrying this T cell receptor beta chain has only a few counts. Germline-derived CDR1 and CDR2 are LNHNV and YYDKDF (reference sequence). Trimming removed 5 bases from V and 5 bases from J; junction bases left unmatched: 14. CDR3 length: 16 residues. This record belongs to a study of shared T cell receptors in the human thymus. The assay was immunoSEQ multiplex PCR, and TCRdb's table has in-frame clones only and misses some. The sample has fewer than 700,000 clones; 88% are singletons. These same data were also listed under a study on human thymus T cells. According to that study: Surgeons resected thymus tissue during corrective heart surgery. Thymic and blood repertoires appeared to show biased V and J gene usage.

Sequenced: thymocytes. The source is a boy younger than two with a congenital heart defect. The chain uses TRBV15 and TRBJ2-7; 8 bases agree with TRBD2. CDR3 bases: TGTGCCACCAGCTCCTCTCCGGGACTAGAGAAACACGAGCAGTACTTC. This codes for CATSSSPGLEKHEQYF.